The 12 T cell receptor beta chains reported below all come from one sample, sequenced in a study of blood T cell repertoires in COVID-19 (dated by TCRdb to 2018 to 2021). Libraries came from the immunoSEQ multiplex PCR assay. TCRdb re-hosts the immuneACCESS table, in-frame sequences only. Its copies lack some clones; in the studies checked, an unresolved V gene accounts for under half of them, and the cause for the rest is not known. For this sample the table gives 150,000 to 200,000 clones, of which more than 65% were detected only once. The top ten hold about 11% of the sample. Sequenced sample: peripheral blood. These receptors all stem from a woman aged 80 or over with active or convalescent COVID-19.

The sample holds one count of this clone. J is TRBJ2-7 and V is TRBV2; 7 bases are a match to TRBD2. Germline V gene sequence: CDR1 SNHLY, CDR2 FYNNEI. This CDR3 is 15 amino acids long. Germline trimming cut 4 bases from V and 0 bases from J; bases unmatched to any gene: 6. The CDR3 nucleotides are TGTGCCAGCAGTGCTCTAGCGGCTAGCTCCTACGAGCAGTACTTC. It is translated as CASSALAASSYEQYF.

This chain joins TRBV7-9 and TRBJ1-2; 10 bases line up with TRBD1. This CDR3 is built from 14 residues. CDR1 and CDR2 from the germline V gene are SEHNR and FQNEAQ (reference sequence). V lost 3 bases to trimming and J lost 6 bases; unmatched junction nucleotides: 4. The CDR3, as DNA: TGTGCCAGCAGCTTCGGGACAGGGGATAATGGCTACACCTTC. As protein: CASSFGTGDNGYTF.

The rearrangement joins TRBV6-1 to TRBJ2-2, with unresolved D. Germline CDR1 is MNHNS and CDR2 is SASEGT. The CDR3 contains 16 residues. V lost 7 bases, J lost 3 bases, and 18 bases lay in between. The CDR3 nucleotides read TGTGCCAGCAATGACCCTCGGGTCTCTGACACCGGGGAGCTGTTTTTT. Encoded protein: CASNDPRVSDTGELFF.

The gene calls are TRBV6-6 and TRBJ2-7, with D perhaps matching TRBD1 (6 bases). Looked up from germline, CDR1 is MNHNY and CDR2 is SVGAGI (reference sequence). Trimming took 2 bases from V and 3 from J, leaving 11 bases between them. The CDR3 contains 14 residues. The CDR3 reads CASSYRGQSYEQYF. The CDR3 DNA follows: TGTGCCAGCAGTTACCGAGGACAGAGCTACGAGCAGTACTTC.

V usage is TRBV7-3 and J usage is TRBJ2-5; 11 nucleotides agree with TRBD2. Germline V gene data show CDR1 as SGHTA and CDR2 as FQGTGA. J lost 5 bases, V lost 0 bases, and 20 bases had no gene match. There are 21 residues in the CDR3. CDR3 sequence (DNA): TGTGCCAGCAGCTTAACTTTTCGGCTACTAGCGGGAGAGAGGGTCTTTGAGACCCAGTACTTC. Protein sequence: CASSLTFRLLAGERVFETQYF.

This clone was recorded a few times. The gene calls are TRBV10-3 and TRBJ1-5, with 10 bases matching TRBD1. Germline assignment: CDR1 ENHRY and CDR2 SYGVKD. This CDR3 comprises 17 residues. The V gene end was trimmed by 10 bases and the J gene end by 2 bases; junction bases not matched to a gene: 14. The CDR3 nucleotides are TGTGCCACCAAAGGGGGGACAGGGGTCTCTCGCAATCAGCCCCAGCATTTT. Translated: CATKGGTGVSRNQPQHF.

The chain uses TRBV2 and TRBJ1-5, with 7 bases lining up with TRBD1. Per germline, CDR1 SNHLY and CDR2 FYNNEI. CDR3 length equals 14 residues. The ends lost 8 bases at V and 10 bases at J; junction bases unmatched: 14. This CDR3 is CASHLGQAQLPQHF. DNA of the CDR3: TGTGCCAGCCACTTAGGACAGGCCCAGTTACCCCAGCATTTT.

J is TRBJ1-1 and V is TRBV10-3; D ambiguous. There are 13 residues in the CDR3. Germline V gives CDR1 ENHRY, CDR2 SYGVKD. Trimming pared 4 bases from V and 3 bases from J, leaving 9 bases between. CDR3: CAISGSGDTEAFF. The DNA for the CDR3 is TGTGCCATCAGTGGGTCCGGGGACACTGAAGCTTTCTTT.

The chain recombines TRBV9 with TRBJ2-1; no clear D gene. V dropped 0 bases and J dropped 9 bases, with 7 bases sitting between them. CDR3 size: 12 residues. Germline V gene lookup returns CDR1 SGDLS and CDR2 YYNGEE. DNA of the CDR3: TGTGCCAGCAGCGTAGTTGCGAGTGAGCAGTTCTTC. It is translated as CASSVVASEQFF.

This clone was counted only a few times. The chain recombines TRBV5-4 with TRBJ2-1, with D tentatively TRBD2 (6 bases). The CDR3 is 16 residues long. V lost 5 bases, J lost 0 bases, and 15 bases lay in between. Germline CDR1 and CDR2: SGHNT and YYREEE (reference sequence). The CDR3 DNA follows: TGTGCCAGCAGGGGAGGCGGGCAGAGCTCCTACAATGAGCAGTTCTTC. Translation: CASRGGGQSSYNEQFF.

This sequence joins TRBV3-1 (or the pseudogene TRBV3-2) and TRBJ2-1; D uncertain. The CDR3 has 15 residues. The ends were cut back, 4 bases at V and 0 bases at J, with 10 bases in the middle. Germline CDR1 LGHDT, CDR2 YNNKEL (reference sequence). The CDR3 nucleotides are TGTGCCAGCAGCCCGACTCGAAGCTCCTACAATGAGCAGTTCTTC. This sequence encodes CASSPTRSSYNEQFF.

The chain has TRBV28 and TRBJ2-5; D remains unclear. V lost 7 bases and J 4 bases, leaving 10 bases between the germline ends. Germline V gives CDR1 MDHEN, CDR2 SYDVKM. This CDR3 contains 12 residues. The CDR3 spells CASTERRETQYF. The CDR3 nucleotides read TGTGCCAGCACCGAGAGGAGAGAGACCCAGTACTTC.